The 13 T cell receptor beta chains below all came from one sample that was sequenced in a study of cytomegalovirus exposure and HLA in healthy donors. Primers for the PCR totalled 60 Vbeta and 13 Jbeta. Method: immunoSEQ multiplex PCR; TCRdb's copy keeps in-frame clones and lacks some. The sample has 95,000 to 150,000 clones, about 80% seen once; the top ten hold about 1.7%. Specimen: PBMCs. The origin of the receptors is a man younger than 35 in good health and CMV-seronegative.

The rearrangement joins TRBV19 to TRBJ2-3, with D perhaps TRBD2 (6 bases). Germline CDR1 LNHDA, CDR2 SQIVND (reference sequence). This CDR3 has 13 amino acids. Trimming pared 7 bases from V and 2 bases from J, leaving 10 bases between. CDR3 sequence reads: CASKAGFTDTQYF. In nucleotides, the CDR3 is TGTGCCAGTAAGGCGGGGTTCACAGATACGCAGTATTTT.

The rearrangement uses TRBV11-2 and TRBJ1-1; 8 positions match TRBD1. The CDR3 is 13 amino acids. Germline V gives CDR1 SGHAT, CDR2 FQNNGV. J gave up 7 bases and V 5 bases, and 6 bases lay outside the gene matches. The CDR3 sequence: CASSQGAGLEAFF. Here the CDR3 DNA reads TGTGCCAGCAGCCAGGGGGCGGGCCTTGAAGCTTTCTTT.

The V gene is TRBV7-2, the J gene TRBJ2-7; no definite D call. Germline V gene data show CDR1 as SGHTA and CDR2 as FQGNSA. CDR3 length equals 13 residues. Trimming left V 5 bases short and J 3 bases short, with 11 bases between. CDR3 region: CASSRPVNYEQYF. CDR3 nucleotides: TGTGCCAGCAGCCGTCCGGTTAACTACGAGCAGTACTTC.

The chain joins TRBV11-2 to TRBJ2-3; 7 nucleotides align to TRBD2. Germline CDR1 reads SGHAT; CDR2 reads FQNNGV. The CDR3 runs to 15 residues. Germline trimming cut 5 bases from V and 3 bases from J; bases unmatched to any gene: 8. The CDR3 coding sequence is TGTGCCAGCAGCGGCGAGGGAGGGATGACAGATACGCAGTATTTT. It is translated as CASSGEGGMTDTQYF.

This rearrangement joins TRBV5-1 to TRBJ2-7; no clear D. The CDR3 length is 14 residues. Trimming took 0 bases from V and 0 from J, leaving 7 bases between them. Germline lookup yields CDR1 SGHRS and CDR2 YFSETQ. The DNA for the CDR3 is TGCGCCAGCAGCTTGGACGGTGACTCCTACGAGCAGTACTTC. Translation gives CASSLDGDSYEQYF.

The chain carries TRBV9 and TRBJ2-1, with 10 bases that match TRBD2. The CDR3 loop spans 15 amino acids. The V gene's germline CDR1 is SGDLS and CDR2 YYNGEE. V lost 0 bases, J lost 4 bases, and 1 base stayed unmatched. CDR3 coding DNA: TGTGCCAGCAGCGTAGGGACTAGCGGATACAATGAGCAGTTCTTC. It encodes CASSVGTSGYNEQFF.

This chain links TRBV7-9 with TRBJ2-2; TRBD1 agrees at 8 bases. CDR3 length: 16 residues. Germline V gives CDR1 SEHNR, CDR2 FQNEAQ (reference sequence). V gave up 5 bases and J gave up 5 bases; unmatched junction bases: 10. Written as DNA, the CDR3 is TGTGCCAGCAGCGGCCACAGGGGGGACGTAACCGGGGAGCTGTTTTTT. Translation: CASSGHRGDVTGELFF.

The rearrangement uses TRBV9 and TRBJ2-5; no definite D call. The CDR3 sequence is 12 residues long. Germline V gene lookup returns CDR1 SGDLS and CDR2 YYNGEE. Trimming cost V 3 bases and J 1 base, with 4 bases left between them. The CDR3 DNA follows: TGTGCCAGCAGCGCGGTCCAAGAGACCCAGTACTTC. Amino acids: CASSAVQETQYF.

This chain joins TRBV5-1 and TRBJ2-7, with 11 bases identical to TRBD2. V lost 1 base to trimming and J lost 0 bases; unmatched junction nucleotides: 3. Germline values: CDR1 SGHRS, CDR2 YFSETQ. The CDR3 has 16 amino acids. CDR3 sequence: CASSLLAGGNSYEQYF. DNA for the CDR3: TGCGCCAGCAGCTTGCTAGCGGGGGGCAACTCCTACGAGCAGTACTTC.

The J gene is TRBJ1-1, the V gene TRBV6-1, with D unresolved. The CDR3 runs 11 residues. Germline CDR1 and CDR2: MNHNS and SASEGT. The V gene lost 4 bases and the J gene lost 11 bases, with 11 bases spanning the gap. CDR3 sequence: CASSVSWRAFF. The CDR3, as DNA: TGTGCCAGCAGTGTGTCGTGGAGGGCTTTCTTT.

The rearrangement links TRBV7-2 to TRBJ2-7; TRBD2 matches 11 bases. Germline V gene lookup returns CDR1 SGHTA and CDR2 FQGNSA. The CDR3 covers 17 residues. V trimming: 2 bases; J trimming: 0 bases; junction bases outside the gene matches: 6. CDR3 nucleotide sequence: TGTGCCAGCAGCTTAACTAGCGGGGGCCTCAGCTCCTACGAGCAGTACTTC. Translating it yields CASSLTSGGLSSYEQYF.

The rearrangement uses TRBV19 and TRBJ2-5, with D possibly being TRBD1 (6 bases). This CDR3 is built from 14 residues. V lost 5 bases and J lost 2, with 12 bases in between. Germline V CDR1 and CDR2: LNHDA, SQIVND (reference sequence). CDR3 coding DNA: TGTGCCAGTAGTTTCGGGACACCGCAAGAGACCCAGTACTTC. Protein: CASSFGTPQETQYF.

This clone has only one observation. This rearrangement joins TRBV5-4 to TRBJ2-7; 7 positions match TRBD1. The CDR3 is 15 residues long. The V gene's germline CDR1 is SGHNT and CDR2 YYREEE (reference sequence). V lost 0 bases to trimming and J lost 4 bases; unmatched junction nucleotides: 7. The CDR3 DNA reads TGTGCCAGCAGCTTGGGGACAGGCAGGGATTACGAGCAGTACTTC. Amino acids: CASSLGTGRDYEQYF.